A selection of T cell receptor beta chains follows, all from one sample in a study of early T cells in non-severe SARS-CoV-2 infection. Each CDR3 protein is one row after TCRdb ran MiXCR on the 5' RACE reads. The sample yields about 79,000 distinct CDR3 sequences, about 10% seen once. Sequenced sample: whole blood. These receptors were collected from an adult who was a healthcare worker with PCR-confirmed SARS-CoV-2 infection or an uninfected control (not recorded which). The CDR3 runs from the conserved cysteine through the conserved F or W. The D gene is left open where the match is weak. Some rows mark clone size as missing; the rest say once, few, many or name a class of expanded clone.

j_gene,abundance,d_gene,v_gene,CDR3nt,CDR3aa
TRBJ2-3,-,TRBD2,TRBV2,TGTGCCAGCACTATGGGACTAGCGGGGACAGATACGCAGTATTTT,CASTMGLAGTDTQYF
TRBJ2-7,-,-,TRBV9,TGTGCCAGCAGCGTAGACAGACGGCCGGGAGAGCAGTACTTC,CASSVDRRPGEQYF
TRBJ2-3,-,-,TRBV7-2,TGTGCCAGCAGCACGGACCTCACAGATACGCAGTATTTT,CASSTDLTDTQYF
TRBJ2-1,-,TRBD2,TRBV20-1,TGCAGTGCTACTAGCGGGCTGTACAATGAGCAGTTCTTC,CSATSGLYNEQFF
TRBJ2-6,few,-,TRBV29-1,TGCAGCGTTGAAGTTCCCCGGGAAGACTCCGGGGCCAACGTCCTGACTTTC,CSVEVPREDSGANVLTF
TRBJ2-7,many,-,TRBV5-1,TGCGCCAGCAGGACGGCTGGGCGTCTTAACGAGCAGTACTTC,CASRTAGRLNEQYF
TRBJ2-3,many,-,TRBV5-6,TGTGCCAGCAGCTTTGATCCAGATACGCAGTATTTT,CASSFDPDTQYF
TRBJ2-3,few,TRBD2,TRBV7-9,TGTGCCAGCAGCTTAGCGGGACTAAGCACAGATACGCAGTATTTT,CASSLAGLSTDTQYF
TRBJ1-6,-,-,TRBV6-5,TGTGCCACCAAAGGGGGGAATTCACCCCTCCACTTT,CATKGGNSPLHF
TRBJ2-1,-,-,TRBV12-3/TRBV12-4,TGTGCCAGCATCCCAGGGGAGAGCTCCTACAATGAGCAGTTCTTC,CASIPGESSYNEQFF
TRBJ2-1,many,-,TRBV6-2/TRBV6-3,TGTGCCAGCAGTTACACCGAAAACAATGAGCAGTTCTTC,CASSYTENNEQFF
TRBJ1-2,many,-,TRBV10-3,TGTGCCATCAGTGAGTCATCGGGCAGCATGAACTATGGCTACACCTTC,CAISESSGSMNYGYTF
TRBJ2-3,few,-,TRBV7-6,TGTGCCAGCAGCTTTCGGGCCACTAGCACAGATACGCAGTATTTT,CASSFRATSTDTQYF
TRBJ2-5,-,TRBD2,TRBV9,TGTGCCAGCAGCGTATATGATCGGGGGGGCCAAGAGACCCAGTACTTC,CASSVYDRGGQETQYF
TRBJ1-2,-,TRBD1,TRBV29-1,TGCAGCGTTGTAGACAGGGCTGCCTATGGCTACACCTTC,CSVVDRAAYGYTF
TRBJ2-3,few,TRBD2,TRBV3-1,TGTGCCAGCAGCCAAGCTAGCGGGGGGACCACAGATACGCAGTATTTT,CASSQASGGTTDTQYF
TRBJ1-4,many,TRBD1,TRBV12-3/TRBV12-4,TGTGCCAGCACCCCGACAGGGTCGGGGGAAAAACTGTTTTTT,CASTPTGSGEKLFF
TRBJ2-1,-,TRBD2,TRBV25-1,TGTGCCAGCAGTGACCCTACCATGGGAGGGGAGTCCTACAATGAGCAGTTCTTC,CASSDPTMGGESYNEQFF
TRBJ2-7,many,-,TRBV11-2,TGTGCCAGCAGCCCCGGCGGGATGGGCGAGCAGTACTTC,CASSPGGMGEQYF
TRBJ2-7,many,-,TRBV7-3,TGTGCCAGCAGCTTACCCCCCGCAGGGGAGCAGTACTTC,CASSLPPAGEQYF
TRBJ2-7,many,-,TRBV11-2,TGTGCCAGCAGCCAACCGGAGAGGGGCTCCTACGAGCAGTACTTC,CASSQPERGSYEQYF
TRBJ1-2,few,-,TRBV20-1,TGCAGTGCCCCCCCGCAATCCCAGGGTGGCTACACCTTC,CSAPPQSQGGYTF
TRBJ2-7,few,TRBD1,TRBV6-6,TGTGCCAGCAGCAACAGGGGGTCTTACGAGCAGTACTTC,CASSNRGSYEQYF
TRBJ2-5,-,-,TRBV3-1,TGTGCCAGCAGAGGGGGCCGCGGGGACCAAGAGACCCAGTACTTC,CASRGGRGDQETQYF
TRBJ2-5,-,TRBD2,TRBV18,TGTGCCAGCTCACCTGACAGACTCAGCGGGGGCGAGACCCAGTACTTC,CASSPDRLSGGETQYF
TRBJ2-1,many,-,TRBV6-2/TRBV6-3,TGTGCCAGCAGACTCGACAATGAGCAGTTCTTC,CASRLDNEQFF
TRBJ2-3,many,TRBD2,TRBV27,TGTGCCAGCAGGGGAGCGGGGGGCCCCACAGATACGCAGTATTTT,CASRGAGGPTDTQYF
TRBJ2-3,-,-,TRBV5-1,TGCGCCAGCAGCTTGCGAACAGGGACCACAGATACGCAGTATTTT,CASSLRTGTTDTQYF
TRBJ1-1,-,-,TRBV20-1,TGCAGCCCCTGGGGGATTGAAGCTTTCTTT,CSPWGIEAFF
TRBJ1-1,-,-,TRBV29-1,TGCAGCGCCCAGAGGATAGGCACTGAAGCTTTCTTT,CSAQRIGTEAFF
TRBJ2-7,-,TRBD1,TRBV4-1,TGCGCCAGCAGCCAGCAAGTCAAAGGGGGCCCCGTCGAGCAGTACTTC,CASSQQVKGGPVEQYF
TRBJ2-6,many,-,TRBV7-9,TGTGCCAGCAGCTTAGCTCTGGGGGCTGGGGCCAACGTCCTGACTTTC,CASSLALGAGANVLTF
TRBJ1-2,many,TRBD1,TRBV5-1,TGCGCCAGCAGCTTGGTAACAGGGGGCACGTTTGGCTACACCTTC,CASSLVTGGTFGYTF
TRBJ2-3,many,-,TRBV10-3,TGTGCCGTCAGGGGAGAGGACACAGATACGCAGTATTTT,CAVRGEDTDTQYF
TRBJ1-4,-,TRBD1,TRBV6-5,TGTGCCAGCAGTTACGGGGCAGAGGGGGCGGGTGAAAAACTGTTTTTT,CASSYGAEGAGEKLFF
TRBJ2-2,-,TRBD2,TRBV4-1,TGCGCCAGCAGCCAAGGGTCGGGGGGTTACACCGGGGAGCTGTTTTTT,CASSQGSGGYTGELFF
TRBJ1-2,many,-,TRBV12-3/TRBV12-4,TGTGCCAGCAGTTTAGAACTTCGCGGCTACACCTTC,CASSLELRGYTF
TRBJ2-7,many,TRBD1,TRBV7-9,TGTGCCAGCACCCCTGGGACAGAAGGCTACGAGCAGTACTTC,CASTPGTEGYEQYF
TRBJ2-3,-,-,TRBV10-1,TGCGCCAGCAGTTCGGGCGGAAACACAGATACGCAGTACTTT,CASSSGGNTDTQYF
TRBJ1-1,-,-,TRBV7-9,TGTGCCAGCAGCTTAGTGTGGGGGGCACGGAACACTGAAGCTTTCTTT,CASSLVWGARNTEAFF
TRBJ1-6,many,TRBD1,TRBV20-1,TGCAGTGCTAGAGTCAAGCCCGGGACAGGGGTTTCACCCCTCCACTTT,CSARVKPGTGVSPLHF
TRBJ1-1,few,-,TRBV11-2,TGTGCCAGCAGCTCTACCATGGGGTCCCGTCAGAAGTGGAAGGCTTTCTTT,CASSSTMGSRQKWKAFF
TRBJ1-1,-,-,TRBV2,TGTGCCAGCAGTGATGGTTACCCTGAAGCTTTCTTT,CASSDGYPEAFF
TRBJ1-6,-,-,TRBV12-5,TGTGCTAGTGGTAGGGAGAATTCACCCCTCCACTTT,CASGRENSPLHF
TRBJ1-6,-,-,TRBV11-2,TGTGCCAGCAGCTTGACAGATTCACCCCTCCACTTT,CASSLTDSPLHF
TRBJ2-2,few,TRBD1,TRBV7-3,TGTGCCAGCAGCTTCACTGGACAGGGGGCCGGGGAGCTGTTTTTT,CASSFTGQGAGELFF
TRBJ2-1,many,TRBD1,TRBV29-1,TGCAGCGTTGAGGGCAGGGGGTCCTACAATGAGCAGTTCTTC,CSVEGRGSYNEQFF
TRBJ2-7,-,TRBD1,TRBV3-1,TGTGCCAGCAGCCCAGCTATCCAGACAGGGAACAACGAGCAGTACTTC,CASSPAIQTGNNEQYF
TRBJ2-5,many,-,TRBV7-3,TGTGCCAGCAGCTTATCCTCAAGGGGAGGAGAGACCCAGTACTTC,CASSLSSRGGETQYF
TRBJ2-7,many,TRBD1,TRBV30,TGTGCCTGGAGTGTAGGACAGGGGCTCTACGAGCAGTACTTC,CAWSVGQGLYEQYF
TRBJ2-7,many,-,TRBV20-1,TGCAGTGCTAGAGATTTACGAACAGGGAGGATAGCGTCCTACGAGCAGTACTTC,CSARDLRTGRIASYEQYF
TRBJ2-3,few,-,TRBV7-8,TGTGCCAGCAGTCGCAGTCCCAATACGCAGTATTTT,CASSRSPNTQYF
TRBJ2-5,-,-,TRBV6-2/TRBV6-3,TGTGCCAGCAGCGACGCGACGGGGCAGCCGGAGACCCAGTACTTC,CASSDATGQPETQYF